This TCR beta chain was recorded in a study of T cells in Graves' hyperthyroidism and ophthalmopathy. Study results and caveats: Ophthalmopathy was told apart from stable hyperthyroidism by a 13 V-J model. Blood also showed most of the thyroid clonotypes that were expanded above 0.001.

The TCR beta CDR3 regions underwent amplification using RNA transcripts as the source. During a first-round RT-PCR of the TCR CDR3, the HTBI primer set was used. From the multiplex PCR reads, TCRdb called clonotypes with MiXCR, one entry per CDR3 protein. Of 600,000 to 900,000 distinct CDR3 sequences detected, less than 20% appear once; the ten largest clones hold around 8%. Worth noting for this clonotype: Its matching antigen is unknown.

The CDR3 spans 16 residues. CDR1 is MGHRA, CDR2 YSYEKL, per germline. With 1 base clipped from V and 7 bases from J, the junction kept 6 bases outside the gene matches. Sequenced sample: blood. The chain joins TRBV4-1 to TRBJ2-2, with TRBD2 matching 10 bases. The sequence came from a man aged 18-30 years with Graves' hyperthyroidism. CDR3: CASSQGSGRLNGELFF. Here the CDR3 DNA reads TGCGCCAGCAGCCAAGGTAGCGGGAGGCTGAACGGGGAGCTGTTTTTT.